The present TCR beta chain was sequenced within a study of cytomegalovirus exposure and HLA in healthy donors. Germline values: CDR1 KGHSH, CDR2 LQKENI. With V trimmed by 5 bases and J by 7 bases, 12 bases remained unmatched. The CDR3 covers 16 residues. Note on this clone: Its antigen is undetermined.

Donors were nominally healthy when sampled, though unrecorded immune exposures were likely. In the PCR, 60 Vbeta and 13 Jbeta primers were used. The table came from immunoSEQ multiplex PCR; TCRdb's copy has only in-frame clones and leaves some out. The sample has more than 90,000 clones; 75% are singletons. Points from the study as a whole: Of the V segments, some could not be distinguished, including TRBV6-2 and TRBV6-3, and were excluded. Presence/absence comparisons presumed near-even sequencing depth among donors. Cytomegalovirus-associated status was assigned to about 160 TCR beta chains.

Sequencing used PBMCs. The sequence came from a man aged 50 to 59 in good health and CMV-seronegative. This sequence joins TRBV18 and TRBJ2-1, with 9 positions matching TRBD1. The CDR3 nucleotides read TGTGCCAGCTCATCTCAACAGGGGGCCTGGAAGAATGAGCAGTTCTTC. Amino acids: CASSSQQGAWKNEQFF.